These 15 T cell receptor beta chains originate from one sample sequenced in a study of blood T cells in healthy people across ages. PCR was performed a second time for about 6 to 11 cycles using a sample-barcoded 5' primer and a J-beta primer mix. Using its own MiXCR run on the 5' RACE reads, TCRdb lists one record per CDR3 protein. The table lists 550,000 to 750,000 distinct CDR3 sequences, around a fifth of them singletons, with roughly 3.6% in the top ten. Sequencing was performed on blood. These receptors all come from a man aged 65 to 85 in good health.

The CDR3 here is CASSAQGASIYGYTF. The CDR3 region has the DNA TGTGCCAGCAGTGCCCAGGGGGCGTCGATCTATGGCTACACCTTC. The chain carries TRBV28 and TRBJ1-2; TRBD1 aligns across 8 bases. The V segment lost 5 bases and the J segment 4 bases; nucleotides outside the gene matches: 9. This CDR3 region has 15 residues. Germline-derived CDR1 and CDR2 are MDHEN and SYDVKM.

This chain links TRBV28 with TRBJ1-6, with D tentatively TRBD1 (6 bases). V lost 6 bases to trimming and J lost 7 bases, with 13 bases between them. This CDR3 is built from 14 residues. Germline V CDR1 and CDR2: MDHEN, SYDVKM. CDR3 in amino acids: CASRPQGNNSPLHF. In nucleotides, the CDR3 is TGTGCCAGCAGGCCGCAGGGGAACAATTCACCCCTCCACTTT.

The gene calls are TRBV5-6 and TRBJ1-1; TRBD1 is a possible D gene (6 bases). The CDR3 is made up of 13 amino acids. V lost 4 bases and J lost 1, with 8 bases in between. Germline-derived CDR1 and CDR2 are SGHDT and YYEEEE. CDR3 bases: TGTGCCAGCAGCGGGGACAAGAACACTGAAGCTTTCTTT. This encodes CASSGDKNTEAFF.

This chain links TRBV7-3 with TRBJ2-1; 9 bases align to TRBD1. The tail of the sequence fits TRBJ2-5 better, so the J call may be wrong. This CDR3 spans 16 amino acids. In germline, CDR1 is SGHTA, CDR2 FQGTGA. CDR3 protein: CASSRMGTGSLETQYF. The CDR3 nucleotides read TGTGCCAGCAGCCGGATGGGGACAGGGTCGTTGGAGACCCAGTACTTC.

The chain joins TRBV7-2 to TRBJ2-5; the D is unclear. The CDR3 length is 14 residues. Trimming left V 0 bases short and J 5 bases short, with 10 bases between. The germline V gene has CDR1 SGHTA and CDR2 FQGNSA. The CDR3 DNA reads TGTGCCAGCAGCTTAGCCAGCTTTGTCGAGACCCAGTACTTC. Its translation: CASSLASFVETQYF. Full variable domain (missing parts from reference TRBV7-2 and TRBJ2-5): GAGVSQSPSNKVTEKGKDVELRCDPISGHTALYWYRQSLGQGLEFLIYFQGNSAPDKSGLPSDRFSAERTGGSVSTLTIQRTQQEDSAVYLCASSLASFVETQYFGPGTRLLVL.

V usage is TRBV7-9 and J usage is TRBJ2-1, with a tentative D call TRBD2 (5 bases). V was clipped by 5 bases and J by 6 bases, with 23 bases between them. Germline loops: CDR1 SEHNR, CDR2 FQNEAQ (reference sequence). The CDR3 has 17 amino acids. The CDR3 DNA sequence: TGTGCCAGCAGCCAATTTCCGGCGGGCCGGTTAGGCAATGAGCAGTTCTTC. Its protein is CASSQFPAGRLGNEQFF.

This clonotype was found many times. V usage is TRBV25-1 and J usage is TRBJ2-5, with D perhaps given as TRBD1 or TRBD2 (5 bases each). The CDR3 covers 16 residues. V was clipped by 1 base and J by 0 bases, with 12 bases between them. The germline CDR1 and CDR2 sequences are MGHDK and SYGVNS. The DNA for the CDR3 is TGTGCCAGCAGTGAATGGTTGGGGGAGTACCAAGAGACCCAGTACTTC. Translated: CASSEWLGEYQETQYF.

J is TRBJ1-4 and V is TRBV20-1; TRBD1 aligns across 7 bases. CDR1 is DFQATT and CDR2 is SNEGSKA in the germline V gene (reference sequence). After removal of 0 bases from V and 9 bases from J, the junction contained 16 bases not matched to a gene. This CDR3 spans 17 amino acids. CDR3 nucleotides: TGCAGTGCTAGAGACTTGCGACAGGGCTCAACTGATCAAAAACTGTTTTTT. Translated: CSARDLRQGSTDQKLFF.

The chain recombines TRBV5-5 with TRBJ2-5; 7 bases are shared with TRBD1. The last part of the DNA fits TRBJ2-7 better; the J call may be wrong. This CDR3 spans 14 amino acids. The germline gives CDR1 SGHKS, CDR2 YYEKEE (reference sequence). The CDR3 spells CASGSEDRASEQYF. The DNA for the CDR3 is TGTGCCAGCGGCTCGGAAGACAGGGCAAGCGAGCAGTACTTC.

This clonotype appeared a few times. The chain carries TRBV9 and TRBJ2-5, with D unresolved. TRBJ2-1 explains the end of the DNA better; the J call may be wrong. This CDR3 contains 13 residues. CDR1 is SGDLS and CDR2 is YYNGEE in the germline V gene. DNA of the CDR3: TGTGCCAGCAGCGTAGTATCAGTTCCCCCACAGTTCTTC. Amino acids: CASSVVSVPPQFF.

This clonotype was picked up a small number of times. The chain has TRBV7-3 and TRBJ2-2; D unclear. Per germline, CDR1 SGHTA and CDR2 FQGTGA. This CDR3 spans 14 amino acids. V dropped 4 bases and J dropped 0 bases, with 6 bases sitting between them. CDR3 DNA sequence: TGTGCCAGCAGCTCCACTTCGAACACCGGGGAGCTGTTTTTT. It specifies CASSSTSNTGELFF.

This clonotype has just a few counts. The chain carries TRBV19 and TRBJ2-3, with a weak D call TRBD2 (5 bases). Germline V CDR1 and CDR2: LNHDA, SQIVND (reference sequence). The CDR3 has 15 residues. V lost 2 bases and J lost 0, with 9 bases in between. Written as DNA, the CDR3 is TGTGCCAGTAGTATATTCGGCGGGAGCACAGATACGCAGTATTTT. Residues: CASSIFGGSTDTQYF. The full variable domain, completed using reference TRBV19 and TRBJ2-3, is DGGITQSPKYLFRKEGQNVTLSCEQNLNHDAMYWYRQDPGQGLRLIYYSQIVNDFQKGDIAEGYSVSREKKESFPLTVTSAQKNPTAFYLCASSIFGGSTDTQYFGPGTRLTVL.

The DNA for the CDR3 is TGTGCCAGCAGCCAATCGGGACAGGCCATCTCTGGGGCCAACGTCCTGACTTTC. This sequence encodes CASSQSGQAISGANVLTF. The V call is TRBV9, the J call TRBJ2-6, with TRBD1 matching over 8 bases. Germline CDR1 reads SGDLS; CDR2 reads YYNGEE. There are 18 residues in the CDR3. J gave up 0 bases and V 4 bases, and 9 bases lay outside the gene matches.

CDR3 in amino acids: CASSFYTGVDIQYF. The CDR3 nucleotides are TGTGCCAGCAGCTTTTATACAGGGGTAGACATTCAGTACTTC. The V and J genes are TRBV13 and TRBJ2-4, with TRBD1 matching over 7 bases. CDR3 length: 14 residues. J was trimmed by 8 bases and V by 3 bases; bases with no gene match: 7. Germline values: CDR1 PRHDT, CDR2 FYEKMQ (reference sequence). Full variable domain (missing parts from reference TRBV13 and TRBJ2-4): AAGVIQSPRHLIKEKRETATLKCYPIPRHDTVYWYQQGPGQDPQFLISFYEKMQSDKGSIPDRFSAQQFSDYHSELNMSSLELGDSALYFCASSFYTGVDIQYFGAGTRLSVL.

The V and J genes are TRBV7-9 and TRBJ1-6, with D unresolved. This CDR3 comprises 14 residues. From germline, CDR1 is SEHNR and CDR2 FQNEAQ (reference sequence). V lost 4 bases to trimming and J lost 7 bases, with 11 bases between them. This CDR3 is CASSSLSPNSPLHF. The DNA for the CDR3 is TGTGCCAGCAGCTCCCTTTCTCCAAATTCACCCCTCCACTTT.